This T cell receptor (beta chain) comes out of a study of blood T cell repertoires in COVID-19. Overall study context: Both acute and convalescent COVID-19 samples were obtained from the United States, Italy and Spain.

The study recruited people aged roughly 18 to 100 years across approximately 24 US areas. The method was immunoSEQ multiplex PCR; TCRdb's version includes in-frame clones alone and lacks a portion of them. The top ten hold roughly 0.66% of the sample, which has approximately 440,000 clones, roughly 91% seen once. The CDR3 has 14 residues. Trimming cost V 4 bases and J 4 bases; bases outside gene matches: 2. The germline gives CDR1 SQVTM, CDR2 ANQGSEA. Note on this clone: Other nucleotide sequences from this sample produce the same CDR3.

This sequence joins TRBV29-1 and TRBJ2-3, with 13 bases matching TRBD2. The TCR sequence derives from a man aged 18 to 35 who had recovered from COVID-19. The sample was PBMCs or T cells enriched from blood (not recorded which). Written as DNA, the CDR3 is TGCAGCGTTGGGACTAGCGGGAGCGCAGATACGCAGTATTTT. Its translation: CSVGTSGSADTQYF.